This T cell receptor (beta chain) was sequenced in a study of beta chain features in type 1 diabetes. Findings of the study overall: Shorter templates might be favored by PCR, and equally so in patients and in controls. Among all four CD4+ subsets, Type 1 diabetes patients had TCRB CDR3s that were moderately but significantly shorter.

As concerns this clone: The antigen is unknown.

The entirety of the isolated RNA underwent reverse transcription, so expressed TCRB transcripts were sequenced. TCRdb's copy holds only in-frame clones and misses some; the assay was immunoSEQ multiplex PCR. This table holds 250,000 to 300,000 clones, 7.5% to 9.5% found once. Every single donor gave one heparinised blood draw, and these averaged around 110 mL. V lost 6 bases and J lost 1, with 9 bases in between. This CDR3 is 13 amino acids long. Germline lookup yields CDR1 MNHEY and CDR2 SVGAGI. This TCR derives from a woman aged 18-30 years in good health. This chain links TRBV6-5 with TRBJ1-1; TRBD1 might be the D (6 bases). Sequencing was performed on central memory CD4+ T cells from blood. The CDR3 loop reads CASRIQGNTEAFF. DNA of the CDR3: TGTGCCAGCAGGATACAGGGGAACACTGAAGCTTTCTTT.